This note documents a single TCR beta chain sequence. Its antigen is undetermined. Data came from immunoSEQ multiplex PCR; TCRdb stores just in-frame clones and leaves some out. The sample lists over 75,000 clones, approximately 91% seen once, with approximately 2.2% in the top ten. This record comes from a study of cytomegalovirus exposure and HLA in healthy donors. Study-level findings and limits: A subsequent analysis found that TCR clusters from the first cohort also tended to co-occur in the 110 or so validation repertoires, with approximately 95% of cluster scores above 0.

Germline lookup yields CDR1 LNHDA and CDR2 SQIVND (reference sequence). This CDR3 region has 19 residues. V lost 1 base, J lost 5 bases, and 18 bases stayed unmatched. The sequence derives from a man aged 30 to 39 in good health and CMV-seronegative. The sample comprised PBMCs. The gene calls are TRBV19 and TRBJ1-1; TRBD1 matches 8 bases. The CDR3 here is CASSIVSGRTGMGRTEAFF. The CDR3 DNA follows: TGTGCCAGTAGTATAGTTTCCGGCAGGACAGGGATGGGACGGACTGAAGCTTTCTTT.